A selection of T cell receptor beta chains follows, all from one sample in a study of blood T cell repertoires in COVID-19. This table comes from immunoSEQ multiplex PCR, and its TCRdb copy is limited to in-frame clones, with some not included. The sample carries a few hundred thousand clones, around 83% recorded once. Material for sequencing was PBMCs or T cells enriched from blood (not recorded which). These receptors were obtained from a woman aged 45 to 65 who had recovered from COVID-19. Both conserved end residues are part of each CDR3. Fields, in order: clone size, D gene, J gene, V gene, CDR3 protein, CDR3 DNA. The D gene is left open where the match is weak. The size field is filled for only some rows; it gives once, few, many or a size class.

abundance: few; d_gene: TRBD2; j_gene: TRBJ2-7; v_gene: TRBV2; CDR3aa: CASRGLAAYEQYF; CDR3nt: TGTGCCAGCAGGGGACTAGCGGCCTACGAGCAGTACTTC
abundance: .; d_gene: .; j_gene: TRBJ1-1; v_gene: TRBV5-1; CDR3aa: CASSLIGHMNTEAFF; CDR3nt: TGCGCCAGCAGCTTGATAGGACACATGAACACTGAAGCTTTCTTT
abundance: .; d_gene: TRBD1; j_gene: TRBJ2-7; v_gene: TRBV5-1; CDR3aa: CASRVLQGAHEQYF; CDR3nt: TGCGCCAGCAGAGTTCTTCAGGGGGCGCACGAGCAGTACTTC
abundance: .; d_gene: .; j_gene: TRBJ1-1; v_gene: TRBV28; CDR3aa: CASSFVFGGGLNTEAFF; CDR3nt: TGTGCCAGCAGTTTTGTATTCGGGGGGGGGCTCAACACTGAAGCTTTCTTT
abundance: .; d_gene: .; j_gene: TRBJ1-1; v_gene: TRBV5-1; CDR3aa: CASSGERTKAFF; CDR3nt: TGCGCCAGCAGCGGCGAAAGGACTAAAGCTTTCTTT
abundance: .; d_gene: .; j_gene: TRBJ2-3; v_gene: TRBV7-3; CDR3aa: CASSFQAASTDTQYF; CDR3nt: TGTGCCAGCAGCTTCCAGGCAGCTAGCACAGATACGCAGTATTTT
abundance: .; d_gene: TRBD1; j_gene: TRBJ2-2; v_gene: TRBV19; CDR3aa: CASSIEGASGELFF; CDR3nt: TGTGCCAGTAGTATCGAGGGGGCCTCCGGGGAGCTGTTTTTT
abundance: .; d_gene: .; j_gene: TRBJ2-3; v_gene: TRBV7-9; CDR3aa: CATRMGADTQYF; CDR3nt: TGTGCCACCCGAATGGGCGCAGATACGCAGTATTTT
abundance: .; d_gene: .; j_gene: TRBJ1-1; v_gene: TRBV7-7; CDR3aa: CASSQGPGNTEAFF; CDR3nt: TGTGCTAGCAGTCAAGGACCGGGAAACACTGAAGCTTTCTTT
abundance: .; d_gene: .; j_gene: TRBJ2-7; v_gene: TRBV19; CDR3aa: CASSITGSYEQYF; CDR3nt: TGTGCCAGTAGTATAACAGGATCCTACGAGCAGTACTTC
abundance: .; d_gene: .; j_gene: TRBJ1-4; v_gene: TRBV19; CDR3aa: CASSIPGRNEKLFF; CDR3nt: TGTGCCAGTAGTATTCCAGGCAGGAATGAAAAACTGTTTTTT
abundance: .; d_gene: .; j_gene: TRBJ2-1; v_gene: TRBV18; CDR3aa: CASSPPDNYNEQFF; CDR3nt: TGTGCCAGCTCACCACCGGACAATTACAATGAGCAGTTCTTC
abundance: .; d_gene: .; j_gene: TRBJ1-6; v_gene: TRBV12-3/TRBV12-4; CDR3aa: CASSPPAGSPLHF; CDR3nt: TGTGCCAGCAGTCCACCGGCGGGATCACCCCTCCACTTT
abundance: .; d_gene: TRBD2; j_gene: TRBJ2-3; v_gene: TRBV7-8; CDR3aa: CASSLLAGLTDTQYF; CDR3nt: TGTGCCAGCAGCTTACTAGCGGGACTCACAGATACGCAGTATTTT
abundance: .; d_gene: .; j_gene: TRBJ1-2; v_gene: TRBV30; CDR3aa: CAWSPQGRGGYTF; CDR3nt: TGTGCCTGGAGTCCCCAGGGGCGCGGGGGCTACACCTTC
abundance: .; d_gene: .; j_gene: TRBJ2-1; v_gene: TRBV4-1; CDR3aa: CASSQAGIGIGQFF; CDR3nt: TGCGCCAGCAGCCAAGCGGGGATAGGGATCGGGCAGTTCTTC
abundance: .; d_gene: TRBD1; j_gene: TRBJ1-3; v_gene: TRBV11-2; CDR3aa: CASSSQAGTVPGNTIYF; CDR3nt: TGTGCCAGCAGCAGTCAGGCCGGGACAGTGCCTGGAAACACCATATATTTT
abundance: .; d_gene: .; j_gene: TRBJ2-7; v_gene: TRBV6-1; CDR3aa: CASSDEAGYPYEQYF; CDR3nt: TGTGCCAGCAGTGATGAGGCGGGCTATCCCTACGAGCAGTACTTC
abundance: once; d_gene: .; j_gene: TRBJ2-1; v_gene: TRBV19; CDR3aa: CASSIRRDSYNEQFF; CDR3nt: TGTGCCAGTAGTATTCGGCGGGACTCCTACAATGAGCAGTTCTTC
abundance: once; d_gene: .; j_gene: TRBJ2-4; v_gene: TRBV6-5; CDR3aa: CASMTTVRDIQYF; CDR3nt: TGTGCCAGCATGACGACAGTGCGAGACATTCAGTACTTC
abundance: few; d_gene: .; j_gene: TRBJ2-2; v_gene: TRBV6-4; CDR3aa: CASSDKEGLDTGELFF; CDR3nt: TGTGCCAGCAGTGATAAGGAGGGGTTGGACACCGGGGAGCTGTTTTTT
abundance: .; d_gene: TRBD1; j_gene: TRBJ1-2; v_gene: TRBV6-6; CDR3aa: CASREGQGAYGYTF; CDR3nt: TGTGCCAGCAGGGAAGGACAGGGGGCTTATGGCTACACCTTC
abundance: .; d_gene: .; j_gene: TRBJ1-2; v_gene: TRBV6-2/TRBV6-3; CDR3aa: CASSYSEVRSYGYTF; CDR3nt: TGTGCCAGCAGTTACTCTGAGGTCCGGAGCTATGGCTACACCTTC
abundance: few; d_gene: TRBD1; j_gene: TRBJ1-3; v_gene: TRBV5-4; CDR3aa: CASSKGQPFSGNTIYF; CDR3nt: TGTGCCAGCAGTAAGGGACAGCCCTTCTCTGGAAACACCATATATTTT
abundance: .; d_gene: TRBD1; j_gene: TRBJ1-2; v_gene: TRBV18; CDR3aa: CASSLGTGGSPNYGYTF; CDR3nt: TGTGCCAGCTCACTTGGGACAGGGGGAAGCCCTAACTATGGCTACACCTTC
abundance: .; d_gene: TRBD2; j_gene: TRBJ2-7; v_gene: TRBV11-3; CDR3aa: CASSRRASGGPSSSEQYF; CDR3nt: TGTGCCAGCAGCCGACGGGCTAGCGGGGGGCCCTCCTCATCCGAGCAGTACTTC
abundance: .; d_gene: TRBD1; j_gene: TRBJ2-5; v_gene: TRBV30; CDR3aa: CASQGEETQYF; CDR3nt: TGTGCCTCACAGGGGGAAGAGACCCAGTACTTC
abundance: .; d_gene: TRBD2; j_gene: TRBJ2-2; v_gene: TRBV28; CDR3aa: CASSLGGLRVSGELFF; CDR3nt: TGTGCCAGCAGTTTAGGGGGACTACGAGTATCCGGGGAGCTGTTTTTT
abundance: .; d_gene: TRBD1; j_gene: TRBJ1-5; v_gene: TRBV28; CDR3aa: CASSYSATGGLQPQHF; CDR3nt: TGTGCCAGCAGCTACTCGGCGACAGGGGGCCTTCAGCCCCAGCATTTT
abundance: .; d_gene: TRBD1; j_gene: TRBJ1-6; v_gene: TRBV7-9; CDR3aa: CASSAGQGAALHF; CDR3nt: TGTGCCAGCAGCGCAGGACAGGGGGCGGCCCTCCACTTT
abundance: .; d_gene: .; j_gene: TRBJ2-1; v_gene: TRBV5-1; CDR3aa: CASSLANDNEQFF; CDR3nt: TGCGCCAGCAGCTTGGCCAATGACAATGAGCAGTTCTTC
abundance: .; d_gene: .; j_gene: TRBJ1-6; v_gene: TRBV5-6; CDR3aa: CASSLVSGLGKNSPLHF; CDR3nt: TGTGCCAGCAGCTTGGTGTCGGGGTTGGGGAAAAATTCACCCCTCCACTTT
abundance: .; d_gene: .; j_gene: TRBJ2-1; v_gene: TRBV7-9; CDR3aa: CASSLSVSGRCNEQFF; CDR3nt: TGTGCCAGCAGCTTATCAGTTAGCGGCCGCTGCAATGAGCAGTTCTTC
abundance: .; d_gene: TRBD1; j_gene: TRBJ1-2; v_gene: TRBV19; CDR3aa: CASSIRPRGGTAYGYTF; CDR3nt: TGTGCCAGTAGTATTCGGCCCCGCGGAGGGACAGCCTATGGCTACACCTTC
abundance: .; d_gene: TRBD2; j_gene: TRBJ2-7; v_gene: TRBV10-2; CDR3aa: CASNVLAGNYEQYF; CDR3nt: TGCGCCAGCAACGTACTAGCGGGGAACTACGAGCAGTACTTC
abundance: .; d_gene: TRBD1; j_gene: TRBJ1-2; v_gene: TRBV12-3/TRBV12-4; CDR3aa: CASSFQGARGYTF; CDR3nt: TGTGCCAGCAGTTTTCAGGGGGCGAGAGGCTACACCTTC
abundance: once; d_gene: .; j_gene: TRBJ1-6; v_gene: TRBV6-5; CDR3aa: CASSYLTANNSPLHF; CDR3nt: TGTGCCAGCAGTTACCTTACAGCAAATAATTCACCCCTCCACTTT
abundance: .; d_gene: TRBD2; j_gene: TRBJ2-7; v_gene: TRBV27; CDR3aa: CASSLKGTSGYEQYF; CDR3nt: TGTGCCAGCAGTTTGAAAGGGACTAGCGGTTACGAGCAGTACTTC
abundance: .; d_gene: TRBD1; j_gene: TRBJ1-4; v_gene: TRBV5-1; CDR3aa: CASSLGQGEEKLFF; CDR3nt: TGCGCCAGCAGCTTGGGGCAGGGGGAAGAAAAACTGTTTTTT
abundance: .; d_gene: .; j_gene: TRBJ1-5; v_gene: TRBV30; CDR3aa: CAWSAGGNQPQHF; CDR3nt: TGTGCCTGGAGTGCAGGAGGGAATCAGCCCCAGCATTTT
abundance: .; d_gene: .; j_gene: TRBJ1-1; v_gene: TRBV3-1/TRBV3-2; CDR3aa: CASSSAGMDTEAFF; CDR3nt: TGTGCCAGCAGCTCGGCAGGGATGGACACTGAAGCTTTCTTT
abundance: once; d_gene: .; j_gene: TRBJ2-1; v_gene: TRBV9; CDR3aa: CASSAAFGQGGNEQFF; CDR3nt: TGTGCCAGCAGCGCTGCTTTCGGACAGGGAGGGAATGAGCAGTTCTTC
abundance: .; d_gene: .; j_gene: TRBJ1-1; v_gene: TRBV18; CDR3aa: CASADSQSTEAFF; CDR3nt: TGTGCCAGCGCAGACAGTCAGAGCACTGAAGCTTTCTTT
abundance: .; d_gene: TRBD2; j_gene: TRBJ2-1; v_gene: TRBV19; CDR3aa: CASSTSTSAYNEQFF; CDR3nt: TGTGCCAGTAGTACCTCGACTAGCGCTTACAATGAGCAGTTCTTC
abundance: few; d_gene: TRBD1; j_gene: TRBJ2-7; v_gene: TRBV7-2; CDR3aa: CASSLGDRKIYEQYF; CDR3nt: TGTGCCAGCAGCTTAGGGGACAGAAAAATCTACGAGCAGTACTTC
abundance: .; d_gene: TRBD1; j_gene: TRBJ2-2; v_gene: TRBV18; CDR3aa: CASSPSKLDRAFQGTDF; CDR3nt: TGTGCCAGCTCACCGTCAAAACTCGACAGGGCCTTTCAAGGGACGGATTTT
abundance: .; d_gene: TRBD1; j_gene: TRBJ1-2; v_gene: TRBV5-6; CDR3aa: CASSWVGQGRGYTF; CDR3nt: TGTGCCAGCAGCTGGGTCGGACAGGGGCGTGGCTACACCTTC
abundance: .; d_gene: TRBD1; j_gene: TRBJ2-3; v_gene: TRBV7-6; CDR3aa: CASSSGQGLDTQYF; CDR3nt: TGTGCCAGCAGCTCGGGACAGGGGTTGGATACGCAGTATTTT
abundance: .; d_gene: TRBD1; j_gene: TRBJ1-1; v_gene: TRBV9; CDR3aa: CASSARQGLNTEAFF; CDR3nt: TGTGCCAGCAGCGCCCGACAGGGGCTAAACACTGAAGCTTTCTTT
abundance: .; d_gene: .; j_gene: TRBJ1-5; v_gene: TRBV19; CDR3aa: CASSIGPKIQNQPQHF; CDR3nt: TGTGCCAGTAGTATAGGCCCCAAGATACAAAATCAGCCCCAGCATTTT
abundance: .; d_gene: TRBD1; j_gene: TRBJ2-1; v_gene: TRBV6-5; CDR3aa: CASSYSPRGQRNEQFF; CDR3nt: TGTGCCAGCAGTTACTCGCCCAGGGGGCAGCGGAATGAGCAGTTCTTC
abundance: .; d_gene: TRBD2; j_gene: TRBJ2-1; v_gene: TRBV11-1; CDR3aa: CASSLVGWEGNEQFF; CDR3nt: TGTGCCAGCAGCTTGGTGGGCTGGGAGGGCAATGAGCAGTTCTTC
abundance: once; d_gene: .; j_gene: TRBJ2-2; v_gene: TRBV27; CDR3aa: CASSLTDSNTGELFF; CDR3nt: TGTGCCAGCAGTTTGACAGATTCGAACACCGGGGAGCTGTTTTTT